This TCR beta chain emerged from a study of cytomegalovirus exposure and HLA in healthy donors (dated by TCRdb to about 2017). Context from the whole study: In an earlier analysis of 587 of the donors, under 300 Gb of sequence data and some 120 million unique TCR beta sequences from roughly 180 million T cells were reported. An early release covering over 500 HLA-typed donors comprised 250 to 350 gigabases of sequencing data and around 85 million unique TCR sequences. Of the 398 genotyped donors, around 81% fell in the genetic ancestry cluster associated with self-reported Caucasian donors. The aim of the study was to test whether cataloging public T cell receptors could identify signatures of past pathogen exposure. The T cell repertoires of some 700 subjects were profiled by immunosequencing and related to cytomegalovirus serostatus. A separate validation cohort of approximately 130 different subjects was used in addition to the 666-subject first cohort. High-throughput TCR immunosequencing, statistical association of individual TCRs with disease status, and machine learning were combined to predict cytomegalovirus infection status. A later analysis re-examined previously published TCR beta repertoires from around 670 donors and added high-resolution HLA genotyping to investigate patterns of TCR occurrence. The later analysis used no new phenotypic data to find candidate immune exposures, relying instead on TCR beta sequences and their occurrence across donors. To decide whether each TCR beta V gene segment behaved as functional or pseudogenic, an earlier analysis of some 600 of the donors relied on high-throughput TCR beta sequencing. Donor age, sex, ethnicity and CMV serostatus were compiled together with the repertoire data. Genome-wide SNP genotypes for about 60% of the roughly 670 donors were used in a later genetic analysis, which treated that subset as a discovery cohort. All discovery cohort repertoires had been generated on a single sequencing platform. HLA typing included class I and class II loci at four-digit resolution. The number of typed donors differed by locus: roughly 620-640 for A, B, C, DRB1 and DQB1; some 500 for DQA1; 600 to 610 for DPA1; and some 430 for DPB1. Because of strong linkage in the cohort, five DR-DQ haplotypes were treated as single units for association and clustering. Among 300 to 450 genotyped donors of the cohort, an average of about 240,000 unique TCR beta nucleotide sequences were sequenced per donor, 15% to 20% of them non-productive.

CDR1 SGDLS and CDR2 YYNGEE are derived from the germline V gene. Reading from cysteine to phenylalanine, the CDR3 counts 17 amino acids. Only the CDR3 region is kept as DNA, spanning 51 bases read in frame from base 1. The V end gives up 3 bases and the J end 0 bases, leaving 9 bases in the junction not matched to a gene. In total, roughly 710 healthy bone marrow donors made up the cohort. At the time of sampling, all cohort members were nominally healthy, though unrecorded immune exposures were likely present. The donor tested CMV seropositive, placing the donor among the roughly 300 seropositive members of the cohort. A peripheral blood sample was provided by each donor, and peripheral blood mononuclear cells were used for TCR beta sequencing. Genomic DNA extraction from the blood cell samples was performed with the Qiagen DNeasy Blood Extraction Kit. The paper's findings and limits, for the study overall: In both the original and validation cohorts, the classifier was reported to diagnose cytomegalovirus status with high specificity and sensitivity. In a later analysis, TCR association rates were found to vary across HLA loci, with the most associated TCRs seen for DRB1 alleles and the fewest for HLA-C alleles. A few of the identified cytomegalovirus-associated TCR beta chains were confirmed in vitro to be specific for cytomegalovirus antigens. A later genetic analysis associated a missense DCLRE1C variant with V-gene and J-gene trimming of TCR beta chains, and an independent cohort replicated the association. Correlated functional status among segregating V segments might reflect linkage disequilibrium, but an unknown experimental factor could not be ruled out. In a later analysis, HLA-associated TCR beta chains were found to be more clonally expanded and to have lower generation probabilities than equally common non-associated chains. Because HLA typing was missing for some donors at each locus, association tests included only the typed subset. It was suggested by the authors that the approach could potentially be generalized to other disease states and immunological phenotypes. In an earlier analysis of 587 of the donors, most TCR beta V segments were observed in productive rearrangements about 87% or about 30% of the time, broadly matching IMGT annotations. A cluster of highly shared sequence variants was judged likely to be a technical artifact of the sequencing pipeline. Assigning TCR associations to individual alleles was difficult when HLA alleles, especially DR and DQ, strongly co-occurred. This cohort had only TCR beta chains sequenced, and the lack of alpha or paired-chain data limited which features could be detected. At a false discovery rate of 0.05, a later analysis linked under 20,000 TCR beta sequences to specific HLA alleles. A further reported finding was that TCR beta sequences accurately predicted the HLA-A and HLA-B alleles for most subjects in the first cohort. While some public TCRs were present in many individuals, most TCR sequences turned up only very rarely across donors. Compared with the roughly 710-donor mean, donors in an Asian-associated ancestry cluster had fewer N-insertions in productive TCRs, according to a later genetic analysis. A later analysis reported that several top co-occurrence clusters appeared linked to parvovirus B19, influenza, CMV and Epstein-Barr virus. A later analysis found that most CMV-associated TCR beta chains appeared HLA-restricted, with HLA associations seemingly driven largely by CMV exposure. A total of 150 to 200 TCR beta chains were listed by the study as associated with cytomegalovirus. Presence/absence analyses assumed roughly uniform sequencing depth across donors, an assumption that may not hold. Some IMGT-functional V segments, including TRBV6-2 and TRBV6-3, could not be distinguished by the 87-base-pair reads and were therefore excluded. Because counts were too low, more than 15 rarely observed V segments, including chromosome 9 orphons, were excluded from the earlier analysis of under 650 of the donors. CMV serostatus was the only immune exposure information available for the cohort.

The receptor library was made with the immunoSEQ multiplex PCR assay. For the multiplex PCR, a mixture combining 60 forward primers for TCR Vbeta segments and 13 reverse primers for TCR Jbeta segments was used. The CDR3 region of rearranged TCR beta genes was amplified from genomic DNA by a multiplex PCR assay. Amplified TCR beta libraries were sequenced as 87-base-pair reads on the Illumina HiSeq System. The authors processed their data as follows. Across the roughly 600 repertoires, a later analysis counted tens of millions of unique TCR beta chains, 8.5 million to 12 million of which were shared by at least two donors. Raw reads were error-corrected and collapsed into unique sequences by a nearest-neighbor algorithm in which closely related sequences were merged to remove PCR and sequencing errors. To assign V, D and J gene segments, CDR3 sequences were aligned to IMGT reference sequences. For a sequence to be retained, at least a six-nucleotide match to both a V gene segment and a J gene segment was required. A rearrangement counted as productive if the CDR3 had no stop codons and remained in frame with V and J, and every other rearrangement counted as non-productive. CDR3 was defined according to IMGT convention as the region running from the second conserved V-encoded cysteine to the conserved J-encoded phenylalanine. Sequences without an unambiguous match to a single V gene segment were excluded from the earlier analysis of 450 to 750 of the donors. An earlier analysis of almost 600 of the donors classified V segments as functional when productive rearrangements were above 56.7% and as segregating when the standard deviation between donors was above 5%. A statistical classification framework was built to diagnose cytomegalovirus status from the catalog of TCR beta chain sequences. In a later analysis, V and J genes were assigned by comparing TCR nucleotide sequences against IMGT/GENE-DB human TR gene sequences. Using the TCRdist pipeline, a later analysis assigned CDR3 sequences along with most-parsimonious VDJ recombination scenarios. In a later analysis, every TCR beta chain was defined by the combination of its CDR3 amino acid sequence and its V-gene family, and reads without a unique V-gene family were dropped. As a way to deal with suspected cross-contamination and a sequencing artifact, a later analysis dropped hundreds of nucleotide sequences that were highly shared and had low generation probability. A later analysis calculated a clonal expansion index for each public chain from normalized within-repertoire ranks of inferred template counts. A later analysis computed generation probabilities with a VDJ recombination model fitted to out-of-frame rearrangements, and checked the results against IGoR. In a later analysis, hypergeometric tests were used to score TCR-TCR, TCR-HLA and TCR-CMV co-occurrence, with a repertoire-size bias correction applied to TCR pairs. In a later analysis, false discovery rates were estimated by permuting HLA or CMV assignments 20 times. A later analysis grouped co-occurring TCRs with DBSCAN, adding TCRdist sequence similarity when clustering within HLA-allele-positive subsets. For co-occurrence clustering, repertoires with fewer than 30,000 or more than 120,000 public chains were excluded, along with five repertoires with anomalous nucleotide sharing. Entries here come from immuneACCESS through TCRdb and include only in-frame sequences with V and J called. Some clones fail to appear in such tables; in the studies checked, an unresolved V gene covers under half of the shortfall, and the cause of the remainder is unknown. V and J calls and clone size are as listed in that table; D and trimming were resolved from the DNA. This sample comprises over 150,000 clones, roughly 70% of them detected only once. The ten top clones hold under 3% of the sample.

Of note for this clone: No cognate antigen has been identified for it. No base-level quality is on record; no much larger clone is a single base apart.

The origin of this receptor is a woman aged 50 to 65 in good health and CMV-seropositive. The specimen sequenced was PBMCs. The rearranged segments are TRBV9 and TRBJ1-3; 7 bases in the junction line up with TRBD1. The DNA is TGTGCCAGCAGCGCGTTCGACAGGGCGCACTCTGGAAACACCATATATTTT. Its amino acids are CASSAFDRAHSGNTIYF.